The 7 T cell receptor beta chains presented below share a single source sample, sequenced in a study of CXCR3-negative and CXCR3-positive naive CD8 T cells. Through 5' RACE with UMI labels, the TRB cDNA libraries were prepared. TCRdb re-called the 5' RACE reads and catalogs CDR3 proteins one per entry, DNA excluded. The repertoire shows 4,000 or so distinct CDR3 sequences; the top ten hold approximately 1.9%. The sequencing input was naive CXCR3- CD8+ T cells from blood. Subset given: CD45RO-CCR7+CD27+CD95- naive CD8+ T cells lacking CXCR3 (TNR3-). The source of these receptors is a human donor in good health. Some clones in this sample may be carry-over from other donors' samples.

The rearrangement links TRBV29-1 to TRBJ1-2; TCRdb gives TRBD1 as the D gene, but with no DNA this cannot be confirmed. CDR1 and CDR2 from the germline V gene are SQVTM and ANQGSEA. This CDR3 spans 13 amino acids. The CDR3 loop is CSVGGRENYGYTF.

This clonotype is labeled medium-sized (0.01 to 0.1%) based on frequency. This chain joins TRBV4-1 and TRBJ1-5; TCRdb's assignment of TRBD1 cannot be checked, as there is no DNA. CDR1 MGHRA and CDR2 YSYEKL come from the germline V gene. The CDR3 contains 18 residues. CDR3 loop: CASSQDAGDRGNNQPQHF.

The gene calls are TRBV11-2 and TRBJ2-2; TCRdb proposes TRBD1, but this gene call is untestable without DNA. Germline V gives CDR1 SGHAT, CDR2 FQNNGV. This CDR3 is built from 15 residues. The CDR3 protein is CASSLGTVNTGELFF.

The J gene is TRBJ2-2, the V gene TRBV4-1; TCRdb's D call of TRBD1 is untestable without DNA. Germline V gene data show CDR1 as MGHRA and CDR2 as YSYEKL. CDR3 size: 16 residues. The CDR3 is CASSPWDTSGTGELFF.

Here the CDR3 reads CSVGAGLAEYNEQFF. The V call is TRBV29-1, the J call TRBJ2-1; TCRdb indicates TRBD2, and absent DNA this call remains unverified. The germline V gene has CDR1 SQVTM and CDR2 ANQGSEA. This CDR3 is built from 15 residues.

This clonotype ranks as medium-sized in terms of frequency. J is TRBJ2-3 and V is TRBV25-1; the D call of TRBD2 rests on TCRdb alone, since no DNA is present to check it. The germline gives CDR1 MGHDK, CDR2 SYGVNS. CDR3 length equals 18 residues. CDR3: CASSERGKRLAGRDTQYF.

According to its frequency, this clonotype is medium-sized. V and J are TRBV6-5 and TRBJ1-6; TCRdb gives TRBD1 as the D gene, but with no DNA this cannot be confirmed. Germline-derived CDR1 and CDR2 are MNHEY and SVGAGI. This CDR3 has 17 amino acids. CDR3 sequence: CASSYSWPQGRDSPLHF.